The entry below gives a single T cell receptor beta chain sequence along with its context. The antigen is undetermined. CDR1 is GTSNPN and CDR2 is SVGIG in the germline V gene (reference sequence). V gave up 0 bases and J gave up 3 bases, with 18 bases separating them. The CDR3 is 17 residues long. This sample is part of a study of T cell responses to AZD1222 COVID-19 vaccine. Notes on the study in general: CD4 TCRs covered the whole spike, strongest at regions 160-218 and 743-854. Nearly half of spike-specific TCRs reportedly go after variant regions that carry no mutations.

Produced via immunoSEQ multiplex PCR; TCRdb's table is partial and in-frame only. The top ten clones hold around 4.4% of a sample with nearly 110,000 clones, about nine tenths of them seen once. Sequencing used peripheral blood, obtained on day 0 of AZD1222 vaccination. The V gene is TRBV30, the J gene TRBJ2-1; the D is unclear. The receptor was derived from an adult in good health. The CDR3 DNA reads as TGTGCCTGGAGTGTAGGTAAGGGCCTTGTTCTCTACAATGAGCAGTTCTTC. Protein: CAWSVGKGLVLYNEQFF.